This T cell receptor beta chain appears in the sequencing data of a study of T cell repertoires in cytomegalovirus infection. About the research overall: Matching HLA type and CMV infection were both indicated by public TCR beta signatures.

Germline values: CDR1 MGHDK, CDR2 SYGVNS. V gave up 6 bases and J gave up 1 base, with 22 bases separating them. There are 19 residues in the CDR3. With regard to this clonotype: Its antigen remains unknown.

Study-level results: HLA-C-restricted CMV clonotypes gave the most frequent clonotype in two of eight donors. Accumulated public TCR beta family frequency recognized individuals carrying CMV together with the relevant HLA.

TCRdb re-called the reads with MiXCR, one entry per CDR3 protein. Of some 900,000 distinct CDR3 sequences in the sample, 30% to 35% were seen once. This receptor was taken from a human donor in good health (CMV status not recorded). Some clones in this sample may be carry-over from other donors' samples. The V call is TRBV25-1, the J call TRBJ1-6; no reliable D call. The sample in question was cultured CD8+ T cells from PBMCs, obtained from culture after CMV antigen stimulation. CDR3 residues: CASSPRAATPTSYNSPLHF. CDR3 sequence (DNA): TGTGCCAGCAGCCCTCGGGCGGCAACCCCCACTTCCTATAATTCACCCCTCCACTTT. The whole variable domain, remainder taken from reference TRBV25-1 and TRBJ1-6, is EADIYQTPRYLVIGTGKKITLECSQTMGHDKMYWYQQDPGMELHLIHYSYGVNSTEKGDLSSESTVSRIRTEHFPLTLESARPSHTSQYLCASSPRAATPTSYNSPLHFGNGTRLTVT.